Each of the 29 T cell receptor beta chains below was sequenced from the same sample in a study of early stage breast cancer tumors. Sequencing used immunoSEQ multiplex PCR; TCRdb keeps in-frame clones, though not all of them. The sample shows several thousand clones, around 70% of them seen only once. The source material was breast tumor tissue. Receptors originate from a person in their fifties or sixties with breast cancer.

The chain joins TRBV27 to TRBJ1-4, with D possibly being TRBD1 (5 bases). CDR3 length equals 15 residues. V lost 4 bases to trimming and J lost 0 bases, with 9 bases between them. The germline CDR1 and CDR2 sequences are MNHEY and SMNVEV (reference sequence). This chain's CDR3 is CASSSLQATNEKLFF. In nucleotides, the CDR3 is TGTGCCAGCAGTTCCCTACAGGCAACTAATGAAAAACTGTTTTTT. Together with reference TRBV27 and TRBJ1-4, the CDR3 gives the full variable domain: EAQVTQNPRYLITVTGKKLTVTCSQNMNHEYMSWYRQDPGLGLRQIYYSMNVEVTDKGDVPEGYKVSRKEKRNFPLILESPSPNQTSLYFCASSSLQATNEKLFFGSGTQLSVL.

Concerning this clone: An end of the junction does not agree with germline; a read error may underlie this. The genes are TRBV20-1 and TRBJ2-3, with D perhaps assigned TRBD1 or TRBD2 (8 bases each). CDR1 DFQATT and CDR2 SNEGSKA come from the germline V gene (reference sequence). The CDR3 totals 11 residues. CDR3 sequence: CSADQGAGGNF. The CDR3 DNA reads TGCAGTGCTGACCAGGGGGCGGGGGGTAATTTT.

The chain employs TRBV27 and TRBJ2-2; possible D gene TRBD2, 5 bases. V was pared by 3 bases and J by 4 bases, with 18 bases between. This CDR3 comprises 17 residues. Germline lookup yields CDR1 MNHEY and CDR2 SMNVEV (reference sequence). CDR3 DNA: TGTGCCAGCAGTTTTTTCGGATCCGGAGGAGGCACCGGGGAGCTGTTTTTT. Translated: CASSFFGSGGGTGELFF.

The chain has TRBV7-9 and TRBJ2-3; unclear D gene. V was pared by 2 bases and J by 0 bases, with 9 bases between. The CDR3 loop spans 15 amino acids. CDR1 is SEHNR, CDR2 FQNEAQ, per germline (reference sequence). The CDR3 region is CASSLHDSSTDTQYF. CDR3 nucleotides: TGTGCCAGCAGCTTACACGATTCTAGCACAGATACGCAGTATTTT.

The genes are TRBV19 and TRBJ2-7; the D gene is possibly TRBD1 (6 bases). The CDR3 sequence is 14 residues long. V shed 3 bases and J shed 2 bases, with 11 bases lying between them. The V gene's germline CDR1 is LNHDA and CDR2 SQIVND (reference sequence). The CDR3 DNA reads TGTGCCAGTAGTATTGAGGGGGTCCCCTACGAGCAGTACTTC. Protein sequence: CASSIEGVPYEQYF.

The chain uses TRBV25-1 and TRBJ2-3; D is unresolved. The CDR3 covers 13 residues. Per the germline V gene, CDR1 is MGHDK and CDR2 is SYGVNS. The ends were cut back, 1 base at V and 3 bases at J, with 5 bases in the middle. The CDR3 nucleotides read TGTGCCAGCAGTGAATCGGGTACAGATACGCAGTATTTT. Translating it yields CASSESGTDTQYF.

The V gene is TRBV6-1, the J gene TRBJ2-5, with 8 bases lining up with TRBD2. The J call may not be correct, given that the DNA end is closer to TRBJ2-7. The germline V gene has CDR1 MNHNS and CDR2 SASEGT. CDR3 length equals 14 residues. The CDR3 DNA follows: TGTGCCTGCTCGGGGGGGCGGGTAATCGACGAGCAGTACTTC. Protein: CACSGGRVIDEQYF.

The chain joins TRBV4-3 to TRBJ2-3; D may be TRBD1 (6 bases). The CDR3 runs 16 residues. The germline gives CDR1 LGHNA, CDR2 YSLEER. Trimming left V 1 base short and J 3 bases short, with 14 bases between. For the CDR3, the DNA is TGCGCCAGCAGCCAAGTAAGGGACACTGTTACAGATACGCAGTATTTT. Amino acids: CASSQVRDTVTDTQYF.

The rearrangement joins TRBV7-2 to TRBJ2-3; the D gene is possibly TRBD2 (6 bases). The germline V gene has CDR1 SGHTA and CDR2 FQGNSA. This CDR3 comprises 12 residues. V gave up 5 bases and J gave up 13 bases, with 16 bases separating them. CDR3 residues: CASSLRDSLEYF. Written as DNA, the CDR3 is TGTGCCAGCAGCCTACGGGACTCCTTAGAGTATTTT.

The chain links TRBV19 to TRBJ2-3; no clear D. V was pared by 4 bases and J by 3 bases, with 11 bases between. This CDR3 is built from 14 residues. In germline, CDR1 is LNHDA, CDR2 SQIVND (reference sequence). CDR3 nucleotides: TGTGCCAGTAGTAGATTGAGGTCGACAGATACGCAGTATTTT. Residues: CASSRLRSTDTQYF.

J is TRBJ2-7 and V is TRBV19; the match to TRBD1 covers 9 bases. Germline V gene data show CDR1 as LNHDA and CDR2 as SQIVND (reference sequence). The CDR3 spans 15 residues. The J segment lost 6 bases and the V segment lost 3 bases, leaving 9 bases of the junction unmatched. The CDR3 protein is CASSIGTGHSSEQYF. The DNA for the CDR3 is TGTGCCAGTAGTATCGGGACAGGGCATTCATCCGAGCAGTACTTC.

J is TRBJ2-7 and V is TRBV5-4, with a possible D match to TRBD1 (5 bases). Germline CDR1 SGHNT, CDR2 YYREEE (reference sequence). The CDR3 loop spans 15 amino acids. V was cut by 0 bases and J by 9 bases, with 19 bases left in between. Here the CDR3 reads CASSLDGQGRNRQYF. CDR3 nucleotide sequence: TGTGCCAGCAGCTTGGACGGGCAGGGCAGAAACCGGCAGTACTTC.

J is TRBJ1-1 and V is TRBV29-1, with a possible D match to TRBD1 (6 bases). The V and J ends lost 7 bases and 1 base respectively, with 13 bases between them. Germline CDR1 is SQVTM and CDR2 is ANQGSEA. This CDR3 spans 13 amino acids. In DNA, the CDR3 is TGCAGCGCGACACCAGGGGCGAACACTGAAGCTTTCTTT. This sequence encodes CSATPGANTEAFF.

As DNA, the CDR3 is TGTGCTAGTGCGCCTTCGGGTTGGGTGACTAGCAGGGGTGCAGATACGCAGTATTTT. Its protein is CASAPSGWVTSRGADTQYF. This chain connects TRBV12-5 to TRBJ2-3, with D possibly matching TRBD2 (7 bases). This CDR3 has 19 residues. V gave up 7 bases and J gave up 4 bases, with 30 bases separating them. Germline-derived CDR1 and CDR2 are LGHNT and FRNRAP. Complete variable domain (other parts from reference TRBV12-5 and TRBJ2-3): DARVTQTPRHKVTEMGQEVTMRCQPILGHNTVFWYRQTMMQGLELLAYFRNRAPLDDSGMPKDRFSAEMPDATLATLKIQPSEPRDSAVYFCASAPSGWVTSRGADTQYFGPGTRLTVL.

This clone has just one count. This rearrangement joins TRBV2 to TRBJ2-5, with 8 bases lining up with TRBD2. The V segment lost 7 bases and the J segment 5 bases; nucleotides outside the gene matches: 9. CDR3 length: 14 amino acids. Germline V gene data show CDR1 as SNHLY and CDR2 as FYNNEI. The CDR3 region has the DNA TGTGCCAGCACATGGACTAGCCTCGGGGAGACCCAGTACTTC. Protein: CASTWTSLGETQYF.

The chain couples TRBV2 to TRBJ2-2; 12 positions agree with TRBD2. Trimming took 8 bases from V and 5 from J; bases not matched to a gene: 6. This CDR3 has 15 residues. Germline lookup yields CDR1 SNHLY and CDR2 FYNNEI. DNA of the CDR3: TGTGCCAGCGGTGGACTAGCGGGGTTTACCGGGGAGCTGTTTTTT. This encodes CASGGLAGFTGELFF.

The rearrangement links TRBV27 to TRBJ1-4; 7 nucleotides align to TRBD1. The V gene's germline CDR1 is MNHEY and CDR2 SMNVEV (reference sequence). The junction had 8 bases not matched to a gene; V was cut back by 5 bases and J by 8 bases. The CDR3 has 14 amino acids. In DNA form, the CDR3 reads TGTGCCAGCAGTCCCCGACAGGGTCGCGAAAAACTGTTTTTT. Translation: CASSPRQGREKLFF. The whole variable domain, filled in from reference TRBV27 and TRBJ1-4, reads EAQVTQNPRYLITVTGKKLTVTCSQNMNHEYMSWYRQDPGLGLRQIYYSMNVEVTDKGDVPEGYKVSRKEKRNFPLILESPSPNQTSLYFCASSPRQGREKLFFGSGTQLSVL.

The V gene is TRBV7-2, the J gene TRBJ2-2; D gene ambiguous. The V and J ends lost 1 base and 6 bases respectively, with 9 bases between them. Germline loops: CDR1 SGHTA, CDR2 FQGNSA. The CDR3 loop spans 14 amino acids. In DNA form, the CDR3 reads TGTGCCAGCAGCTTAGAGACCGGGCCCGGGGAGCTGTTTTTT. Residues: CASSLETGPGELFF.

Relative to its sample, this clone is medium-sized. This CDR3 is CASRVQGSYEQYF. In nucleotides, the CDR3 is TGTGCCAGCAGAGTACAGGGTTCCTACGAGCAGTACTTC. The V and J genes are TRBV2 and TRBJ2-7; D perhaps matches TRBD1 (6 bases). The CDR3 is 13 amino acids. Trimming shortened V by 6 bases and J by 1 base, and 10 bases separated the two germline ends. Germline CDR1 SNHLY, CDR2 FYNNEI.

This clone was seen once. The chain combines TRBV30 with TRBJ1-2, with D perhaps TRBD1 (5 bases). CDR3 length equals 12 residues. V lost 3 bases, J lost 5 bases, and 10 bases lay in between. The germline gives CDR1 GTSNPN, CDR2 SVGIG (reference sequence). The CDR3, as DNA: TGTGCCTGGAGGGTCAGGGAATATGGCTACACCTTC. It is translated as CAWRVREYGYTF. Combining the CDR3 with reference TRBV30 and TRBJ1-2 gives the whole variable domain SQTIHQWPATLVQPVGSPLSLECTVEGTSNPNLYWYRQAAGRGLQLLFYSVGIGQISSEVPQNLSASRPQDRQFILSSKKLLLSDSGFYLCAWRVREYGYTFGSGTRLTVV.

The V and J genes are TRBV5-4 and TRBJ1-3, with D possibly being TRBD1 (6 bases). This CDR3 has 14 amino acids. Germline V gives CDR1 SGHNT, CDR2 YYREEE (reference sequence). The ends were cut back, 7 bases at V and 0 bases at J, with 11 bases in the middle. DNA for the CDR3: TGTGCCAGCGCCAGGGACATCTCTGGAAACACCATATATTTT. It is translated as CASARDISGNTIYF.

By frequency in the sample, this clone is large. V usage is TRBV5-8 and J usage is TRBJ2-2, with D possibly TRBD2 on 5 matching bases. Germline values: CDR1 SGHTS, CDR2 YDEGEE. The CDR3 contains 15 residues. V shed 0 bases and J shed 7 bases, with 13 bases lying between them. DNA for the CDR3: TGTGCCAGCAGCTTGGCCTATAAGGAGGTCGGGGAGCTGTTTTTT. Translation gives CASSLAYKEVGELFF.

The chain carries TRBV2 and TRBJ2-7; D is uncertain. V lost 3 bases, J lost 6 bases, and 6 bases lay in between. This CDR3 spans 11 amino acids. Germline lookup yields CDR1 SNHLY and CDR2 FYNNEI. The CDR3 DNA sequence: TGTGCCAGCAGTGAGATTGGCGAGCAGTACTTC. Protein sequence: CASSEIGEQYF.

In DNA, the CDR3 is TGTGCCAGCAGCTTGGCCGGCTGGACGGGAGATACGCAGTATTTT. Amino acid sequence: CASSLAGWTGDTQYF. This sequence joins TRBV5-6 and TRBJ2-3; D is undetermined. V shed 0 bases and J shed 5 bases, with 13 bases lying between them. The germline V gene encodes CDR1 SGHDT and CDR2 YYEEEE. There are 15 residues in the CDR3.

The rearrangement links TRBV5-1 to TRBJ2-3; perhaps TRBD1 as D (6 bases). This CDR3 contains 15 residues. Germline lookup yields CDR1 SGHRS and CDR2 YFSETQ. The V gene lost 7 bases and the J gene lost 2 bases, with 17 bases spanning the gap. CDR3 DNA sequence: TGCGCCAGCGGGGGCGGACAGTCAACCACAGATACGCAGTATTTT. It translates to CASGGGQSTTDTQYF. Filled out from reference TRBV5-1 and TRBJ2-3, the complete variable domain reads KAGVTQTPRYLIKTRGQQVTLSCSPISGHRSVSWYQQTPGQGLQFLFEYFSETQRNKGNFPGRFSGRQFSNSRSEMNVSTLELGDSALYLCASGGGQSTTDTQYFGPGTRLTVL.

The genes are TRBV7-7 and TRBJ2-3; D could derive from TRBD1 or TRBD2 (5 bases each). From germline, CDR1 is SSHAT and CDR2 FNYEAQ (reference sequence). The CDR3 sequence is 14 residues long. V was pared by 5 bases and J by 0 bases, with 9 bases between. CDR3 nucleotide sequence: TGTGCCAGCAGCCCGGGACCCAGCACAGATACGCAGTATTTT. Translated, it gives CASSPGPSTDTQYF.

The chain carries TRBV7-6 and TRBJ1-4; a weak D match, TRBD1 (5 bases). Germline lookup yields CDR1 SGHVS and CDR2 FNYEAQ. The CDR3 is 15 amino acids. V lost 3 bases to trimming and J lost 7 bases, with 15 bases between them. CDR3 DNA: TGTGCCAGCAGCTTGGGACGGAGGGATGGTGAAAAACTGTTTTTT. As protein: CASSLGRRDGEKLFF.

The chain links TRBV7-2 to TRBJ2-7; D ambiguous. The CDR3 runs 13 residues. V dropped 3 bases and J dropped 2 bases, with 8 bases sitting between them. CDR1 and CDR2 from the germline V gene are SGHTA and FQGNSA. The CDR3 DNA reads TGTGCCAGCAGCTTCTCAGAAACCTACGAGCAGTACTTC. Translation gives CASSFSETYEQYF.

The table lists this clone with a count of one. This chain connects TRBV7-9 to TRBJ2-2; TRBD1 or TRBD2 may be the D gene (6 bases each). V shed 6 bases and J shed 6 bases, with 17 bases lying between them. The CDR3 has 15 amino acids. The germline CDR1 and CDR2 sequences are SEHNR and FQNEAQ (reference sequence). CDR3 DNA: TGTGCCAGCAGTTCGGGGGCAGGGATGTCCGGGGAGCTGTTTTTT. It codes for CASSSGAGMSGELFF.